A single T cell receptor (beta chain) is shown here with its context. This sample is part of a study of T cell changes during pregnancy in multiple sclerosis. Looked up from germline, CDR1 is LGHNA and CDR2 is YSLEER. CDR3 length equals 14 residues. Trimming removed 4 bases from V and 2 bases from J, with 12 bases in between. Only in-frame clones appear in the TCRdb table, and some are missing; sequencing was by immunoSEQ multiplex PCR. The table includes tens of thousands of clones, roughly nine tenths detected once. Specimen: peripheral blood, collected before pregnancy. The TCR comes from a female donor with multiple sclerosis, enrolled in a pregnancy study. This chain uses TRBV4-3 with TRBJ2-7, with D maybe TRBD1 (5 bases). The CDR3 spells CASSLQVRTYEQYF. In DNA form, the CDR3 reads TGCGCCAGCAGCCTACAGGTTAGGACCTACGAGCAGTACTTC.